This T cell receptor beta chain came from a study of cytomegalovirus exposure and HLA in healthy donors. Regarding the study as a whole: In a later analysis, DRB1 alleles had the most associated TCRs; HLA-C alleles the fewest. A further, later analysis showed that HLA-associated TCR beta chains (compared with equally common others) were more clonally expanded.

Researchers ran the PCR with 60 Vbeta and 13 Jbeta primers. The data were produced by immunoSEQ multiplex PCR, yet TCRdb's version contains in-frame clones alone and is incomplete. The sample contains hundreds of thousands of clones, 60% to 80% of which appear only once. Note on this clone: The antigen is undetermined.

The material sequenced was PBMCs. The source is a male donor in good health and CMV-seronegative.

CDR3 amino acids: CASSLGSGSGLYEQYF. CDR3 DNA: TGTGCCAGCAGCTTAGGCTCGGGTAGCGGGCTCTACGAGCAGTACTTC. This chain uses TRBV7-8 with TRBJ2-7; 7 positions match TRBD2. This CDR3 comprises 16 residues. V lost 1 base, J lost 3 bases, and 9 bases stayed unmatched. Germline assignment: CDR1 SGHVS and CDR2 FQNEAQ.